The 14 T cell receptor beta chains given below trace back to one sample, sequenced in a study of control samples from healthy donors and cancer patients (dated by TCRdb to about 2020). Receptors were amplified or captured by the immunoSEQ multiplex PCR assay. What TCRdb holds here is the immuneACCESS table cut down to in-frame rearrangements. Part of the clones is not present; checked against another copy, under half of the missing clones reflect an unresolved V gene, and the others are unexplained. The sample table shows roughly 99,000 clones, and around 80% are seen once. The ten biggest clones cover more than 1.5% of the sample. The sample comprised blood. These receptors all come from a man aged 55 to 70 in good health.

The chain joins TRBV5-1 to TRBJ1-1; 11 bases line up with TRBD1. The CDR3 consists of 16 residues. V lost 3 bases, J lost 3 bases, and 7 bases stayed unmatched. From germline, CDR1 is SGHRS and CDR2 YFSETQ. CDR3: CASSSGQGATYTEAFF. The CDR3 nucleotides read TGCGCCAGCAGCTCAGGACAGGGGGCCACGTACACTGAAGCTTTCTTT.

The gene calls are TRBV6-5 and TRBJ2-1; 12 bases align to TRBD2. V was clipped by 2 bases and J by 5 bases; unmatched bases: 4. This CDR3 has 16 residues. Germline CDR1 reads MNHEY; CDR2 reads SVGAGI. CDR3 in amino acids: CASSYPLAGGHNEQFF. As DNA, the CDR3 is TGTGCCAGCAGTTACCCCCTAGCGGGGGGGCACAATGAGCAGTTCTTC.

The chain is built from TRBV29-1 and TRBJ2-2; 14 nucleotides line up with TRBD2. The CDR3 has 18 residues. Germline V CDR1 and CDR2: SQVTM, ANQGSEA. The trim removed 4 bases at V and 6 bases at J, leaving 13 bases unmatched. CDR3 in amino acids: CSVVLQRTSGGRSGELFF. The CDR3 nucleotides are TGCAGCGTTGTTCTACAGAGGACTAGCGGGGGGAGGTCCGGGGAGCTGTTTTTT.

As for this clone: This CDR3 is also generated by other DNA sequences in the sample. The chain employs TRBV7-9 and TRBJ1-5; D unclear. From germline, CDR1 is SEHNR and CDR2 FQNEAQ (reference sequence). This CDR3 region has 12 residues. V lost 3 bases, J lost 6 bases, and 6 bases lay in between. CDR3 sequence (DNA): TGTGCCAGCAGCTTGGGCAGTCAGCCCCAGCATTTT. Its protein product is CASSLGSQPQHF.

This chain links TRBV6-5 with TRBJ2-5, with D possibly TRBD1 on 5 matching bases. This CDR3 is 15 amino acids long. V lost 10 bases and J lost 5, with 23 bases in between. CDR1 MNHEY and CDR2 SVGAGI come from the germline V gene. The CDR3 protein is CAIPSRRGAVETQYF. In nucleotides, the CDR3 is TGTGCCATCCCAAGCCGAAGGGGCGCCGTGGAGACCCAGTACTTC.

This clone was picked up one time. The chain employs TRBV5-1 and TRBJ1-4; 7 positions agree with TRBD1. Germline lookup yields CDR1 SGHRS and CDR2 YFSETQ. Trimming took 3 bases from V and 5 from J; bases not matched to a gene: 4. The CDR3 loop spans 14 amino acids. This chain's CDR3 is CASSWGQTNEKLFF. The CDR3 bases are TGCGCCAGCAGCTGGGGACAGACGAATGAAAAACTGTTTTTT.

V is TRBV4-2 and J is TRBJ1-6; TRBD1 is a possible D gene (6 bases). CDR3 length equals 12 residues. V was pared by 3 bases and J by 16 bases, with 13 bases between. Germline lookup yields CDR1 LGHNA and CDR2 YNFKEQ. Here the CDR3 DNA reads TGTGCCAGCAGCCACATGGACAGTGCTCTCCACTTT. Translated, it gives CASSHMDSALHF.

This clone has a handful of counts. The CDR3 bases are TGTGCCAGCAGCGAGGGGAGGTACTCACCCCTCCACTTT. Translated: CASSEGRYSPLHF. This chain joins TRBV7-6 and TRBJ1-6; D is possibly TRBD1 (5 bases). This CDR3 has 13 amino acids. The germline gives CDR1 SGHVS, CDR2 FNYEAQ. Trimming cost V 5 bases and J 10 bases, with 12 bases left between them.

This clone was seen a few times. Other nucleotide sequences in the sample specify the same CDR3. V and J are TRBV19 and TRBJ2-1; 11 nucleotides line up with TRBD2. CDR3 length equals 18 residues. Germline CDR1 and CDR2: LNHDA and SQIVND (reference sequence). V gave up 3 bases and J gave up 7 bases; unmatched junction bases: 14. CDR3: CASSMYLAGGRKGNEQFF. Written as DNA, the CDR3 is TGTGCCAGTAGTATGTATCTAGCGGGAGGCCGCAAGGGGAATGAGCAGTTCTTC. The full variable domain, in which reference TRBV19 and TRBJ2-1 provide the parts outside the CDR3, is DGGITQSPKYLFRKEGQNVTLSCEQNLNHDAMYWYRQDPGQGLRLIYYSQIVNDFQKGDIAEGYSVSREKKESFPLTVTSAQKNPTAFYLCASSMYLAGGRKGNEQFFGPGTRLTVL.

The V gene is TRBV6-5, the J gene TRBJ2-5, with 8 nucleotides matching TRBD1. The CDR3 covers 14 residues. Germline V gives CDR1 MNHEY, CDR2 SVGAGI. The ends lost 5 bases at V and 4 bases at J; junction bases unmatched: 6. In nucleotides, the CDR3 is TGTGCCAGCAGTCGACAGGGGCTGGGAGAGACCCAGTACTTC. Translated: CASSRQGLGETQYF.

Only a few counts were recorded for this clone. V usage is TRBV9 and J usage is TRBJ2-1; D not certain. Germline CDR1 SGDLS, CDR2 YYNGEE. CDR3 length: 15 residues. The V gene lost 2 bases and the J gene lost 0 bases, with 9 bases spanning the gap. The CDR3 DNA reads TGTGCCAGCAGCGTTGGGGTTAGCTCCTACAATGAGCAGTTCTTC. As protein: CASSVGVSSYNEQFF.

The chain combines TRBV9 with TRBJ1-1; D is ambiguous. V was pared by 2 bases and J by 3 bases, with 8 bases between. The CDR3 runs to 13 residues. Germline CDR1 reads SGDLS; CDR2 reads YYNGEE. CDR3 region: CASSVSRDTEAFF. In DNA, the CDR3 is TGTGCCAGCAGCGTCAGCAGAGACACTGAAGCTTTCTTT.

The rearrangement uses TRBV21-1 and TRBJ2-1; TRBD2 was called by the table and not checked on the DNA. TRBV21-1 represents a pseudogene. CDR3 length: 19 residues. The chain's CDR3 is CASSKGMDSGGHRGNEQFF. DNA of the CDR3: TGTGCCAGCAGCAAAGGGATGGATAGCGGGGGGCATAGGGGCAATGAGCAGTTCTTC.

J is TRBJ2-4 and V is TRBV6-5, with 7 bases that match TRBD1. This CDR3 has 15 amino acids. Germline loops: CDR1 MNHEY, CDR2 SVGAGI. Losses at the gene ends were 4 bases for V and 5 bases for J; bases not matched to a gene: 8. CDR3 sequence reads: CASSLTGQAQNIQYF. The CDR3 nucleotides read TGTGCCAGCAGTTTAACCGGACAGGCCCAAAACATTCAGTACTTC.